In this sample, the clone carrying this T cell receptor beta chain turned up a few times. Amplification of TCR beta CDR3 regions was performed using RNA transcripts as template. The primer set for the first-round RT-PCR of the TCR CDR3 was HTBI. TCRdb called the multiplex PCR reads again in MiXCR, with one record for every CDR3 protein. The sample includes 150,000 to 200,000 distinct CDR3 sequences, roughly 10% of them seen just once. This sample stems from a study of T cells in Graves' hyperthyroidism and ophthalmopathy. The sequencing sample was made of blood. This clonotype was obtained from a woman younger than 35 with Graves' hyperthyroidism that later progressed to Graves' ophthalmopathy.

CDR3 amino acids: CASSTYRAETQYF. The CDR3, as DNA: TGCGCCAGCAGCACCTACAGGGCAGAGACCCAGTACTTC. The chain has TRBV4-1 and TRBJ2-5; possibly TRBD1 for D (6 bases). Deletions cut 5 bases from V and 4 bases from J, with 11 bases between. Germline V gene data show CDR1 as MGHRA and CDR2 as YSYEKL. The CDR3 is 13 amino acids.